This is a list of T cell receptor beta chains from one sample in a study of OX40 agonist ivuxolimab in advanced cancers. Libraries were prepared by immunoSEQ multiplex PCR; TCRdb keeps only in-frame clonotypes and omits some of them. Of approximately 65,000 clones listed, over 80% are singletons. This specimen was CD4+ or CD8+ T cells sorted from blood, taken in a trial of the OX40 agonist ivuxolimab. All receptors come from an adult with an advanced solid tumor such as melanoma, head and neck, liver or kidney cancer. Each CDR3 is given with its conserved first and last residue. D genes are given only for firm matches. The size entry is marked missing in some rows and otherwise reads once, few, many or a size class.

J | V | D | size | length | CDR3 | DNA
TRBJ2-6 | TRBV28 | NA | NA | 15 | CASSFKGSGANVLTF | TGTGCCAGCAGTTTTAAGGGGTCTGGGGCCAACGTCCTGACTTTC
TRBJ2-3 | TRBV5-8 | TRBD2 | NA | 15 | CASSPRLAAMDTQYF | TGTGCCAGCAGCCCCCGACTAGCGGCAATGGATACGCAGTATTTT
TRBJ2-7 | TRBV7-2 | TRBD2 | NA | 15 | CASSPDSGSTYEQYF | TGTGCCAGCAGCCCGGACAGCGGGAGCACCTACGAGCAGTACTTC
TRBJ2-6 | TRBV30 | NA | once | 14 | CAWSDWGRENVLTF | TGTGCCTGGAGTGACTGGGGGCGAGAGAACGTCCTGACTTTC
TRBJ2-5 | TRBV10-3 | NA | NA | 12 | CAISESKETQYF | TGTGCCATCAGTGAGTCGAAAGAGACCCAGTACTTC
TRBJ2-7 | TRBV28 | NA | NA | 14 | CASSLSGSVYEQYF | TGTGCCAGCAGTTTATCAGGTTCCGTCTACGAGCAGTACTTC
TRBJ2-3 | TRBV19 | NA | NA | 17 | CASSPRGPRSGTDTQYF | TGTGCCAGTAGTCCCCGTGGGCCCCGGTCTGGCACAGATACGCAGTATTTT
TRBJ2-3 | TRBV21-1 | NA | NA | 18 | CASSDASGRIRRTDTQYF | TGTGCCAGCAGCGATGCTAGCGGGAGGATCCGTCGCACAGATACGCAGTATTTT
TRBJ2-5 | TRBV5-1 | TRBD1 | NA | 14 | CASSSGTVQETQYF | TGCGCCAGCAGCTCCGGGACAGTCCAAGAGACCCAGTACTTC
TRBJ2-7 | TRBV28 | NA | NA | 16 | CASSLGYRAKSYEQYF | TGTGCCAGCAGTTTGGGTTACCGGGCCAAATCCTACGAGCAGTACTTC
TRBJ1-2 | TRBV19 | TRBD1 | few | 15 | CASSPGQVEEYGYTF | TGTGCCAGTAGTCCGGGACAGGTCGAAGAGTATGGCTACACCTTC
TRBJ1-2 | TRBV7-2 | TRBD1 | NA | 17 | CASSLAGTGGVAYGYTF | TGTGCCAGCAGCTTAGCCGGGACAGGGGGCGTTGCCTATGGCTACACCTTC
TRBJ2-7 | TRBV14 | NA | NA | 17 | CASSPPLSRVGAYEQYF | TGTGCCAGCAGCCCCCCCCTAAGCCGGGTGGGGGCCTACGAGCAGTACTTC
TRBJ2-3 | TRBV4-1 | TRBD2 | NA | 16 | CASSLSGAELADTQYF | TGCGCCAGCAGCCTGAGCGGGGCTGAATTGGCGGATACGCAGTATTTT
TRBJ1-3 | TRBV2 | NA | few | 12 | CATQFSGNTIYF | TGTGCCACTCAGTTCTCTGGAAACACCATATATTTT
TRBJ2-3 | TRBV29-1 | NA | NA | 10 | CSVLGQTQYF | TGCAGCGTTTTAGGCCAGACGCAGTATTTT
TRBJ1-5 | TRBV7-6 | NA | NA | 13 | CASALEINQPQHF | TGTGCCAGCGCGTTGGAGATTAATCAGCCCCAGCATTTT
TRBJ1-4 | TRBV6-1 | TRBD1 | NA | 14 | CASARTGGGEKLFF | TGTGCCAGCGCTCGGACAGGAGGGGGGGAAAAACTGTTTTTT
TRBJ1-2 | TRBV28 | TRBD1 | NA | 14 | CASSDRGFTGGYTF | TGTGCCAGCAGTGACAGGGGTTTCACGGGTGGCTACACCTTC
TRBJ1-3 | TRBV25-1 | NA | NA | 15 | CASSEGGADGNTIYF | TGTGCCAGCAGTGAAGGGGGAGCGGATGGAAACACCATATATTTT